This TCR beta chain was identified during a study of T cell responses to AZD1222 COVID-19 vaccine. The data were produced by immunoSEQ multiplex PCR, yet TCRdb's version contains in-frame clones alone and is incomplete. Of about 150,000 clones in the sample, just over 90% were seen once. Regarding the study as a whole: Clonal diversity was possibly underestimated, and white British individuals and females predominated among donors. Nearly half of spike-specific TCRs reportedly target variant regions that are unmutated in the B.1.351 and B.1.1.7 variants. Once two AZD1222 doses were given, Spike-specific TCR breadth and depth went up. Scientists sampled the repertoires only once the peak T cell response had passed.

As for this clone: Its specificity is not known.

Germline CDR1 reads LNHDA; CDR2 reads SQIVND (reference sequence). The CDR3 spans 14 residues. V was cut by 7 bases and J by 3 bases, with 12 bases left in between. The chain couples TRBV19 to TRBJ1-4, with D possibly TRBD1 on 5 matching bases. Material: peripheral blood, obtained on day 0 of AZD1222 vaccination. This TCR derives from an adult in good health. The DNA for the CDR3 is TGTGCCAGTACCTCAGGGCGGGCTAATGAAAAACTGTTTTTT. Translated, it gives CASTSGRANEKLFF.